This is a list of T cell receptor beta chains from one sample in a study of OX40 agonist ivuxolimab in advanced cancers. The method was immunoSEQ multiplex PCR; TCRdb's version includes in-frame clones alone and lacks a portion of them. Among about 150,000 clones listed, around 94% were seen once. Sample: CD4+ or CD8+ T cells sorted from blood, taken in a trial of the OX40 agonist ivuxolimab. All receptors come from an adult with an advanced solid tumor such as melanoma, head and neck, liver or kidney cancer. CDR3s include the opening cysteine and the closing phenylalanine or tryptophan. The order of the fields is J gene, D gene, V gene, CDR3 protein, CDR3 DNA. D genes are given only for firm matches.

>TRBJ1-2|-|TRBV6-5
CASSYSSFAGGYTF
TGTGCCAGCAGTTACTCCTCCTTCGCTGGTGGCTACACCTTC
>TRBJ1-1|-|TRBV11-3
CASSLVGGTEAFF
TGTGCCAGCAGCTTAGTGGGGGGGACTGAAGCTTTCTTT
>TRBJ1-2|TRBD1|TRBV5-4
CASIPGQGVVGYTF
TGTGCCAGCATCCCGGGACAGGGGGTGGTAGGCTACACCTTC
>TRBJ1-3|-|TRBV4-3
CASSQESGSSGNTIYF
TGCGCCAGCAGCCAAGAGAGCGGTAGCTCTGGAAACACCATATATTTT
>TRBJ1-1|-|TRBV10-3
CAIWGNTEAFF
TGTGCCATCTGGGGGAACACTGAAGCTTTCTTT
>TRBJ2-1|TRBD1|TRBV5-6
CASSLQGSYNEQFF
TGTGCCAGCAGCCTACAGGGGTCCTACAATGAGCAGTTCTTC
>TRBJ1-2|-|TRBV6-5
CASSSQGISIYGYTF
TGTGCCAGCAGTTCTCAAGGGATATCTATTTATGGCTACACCTTC
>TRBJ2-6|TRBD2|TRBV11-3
CASSFASGGSGANVLTF
TGTGCCAGCAGCTTTGCTAGCGGGGGCTCTGGGGCCAACGTCCTGACTTTC
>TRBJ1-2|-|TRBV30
CAWESYSTLDLDGYTF
TGTGCCTGGGAGAGTTACAGTACCTTGGACTTAGATGGCTACACCTTC
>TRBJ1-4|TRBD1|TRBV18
CASSPPRTGGQKLFF
TGTGCCAGCTCACCACCCAGGACAGGGGGCCAAAAACTGTTTTTT
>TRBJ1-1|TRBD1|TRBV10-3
CAITGGPGQGSNTEAFF
TGTGCCATCACGGGGGGCCCGGGACAGGGATCGAACACTGAAGCTTTCTTT
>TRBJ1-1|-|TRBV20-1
CSPRSGTPEFF
TGCAGTCCCCGATCGGGGACCCCAGAGTTCTTT
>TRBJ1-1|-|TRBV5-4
CASSSRMTGMNTEAFF
TGTGCCAGCAGCTCCCGGATGACAGGAATGAACACTGAAGCTTTCTTT